The text below deals with one TCR beta chain. This clonotype was seen repeatedly, ten times or more. Its recognized antigen is unknown. The sample holds no much larger clone one base away, and base qualities are not on file. This entry is derived from a study of T cells in Graves' hyperthyroidism and ophthalmopathy (dated by TCRdb to the late 2010s). Broadly, across the study: Peripheral blood samples were taken at initial diagnosis, before any treatment was given. TCR V-J signatures able to tell the groups apart were searched for in a discovery cohort of 100 patients, of whom roughly 42 had Graves' ophthalmopathy and roughly 57 had stable Graves' hyperthyroidism. An independent validation cohort of under 20 hyperthyroidism patients and 17 patients who later progressed to ophthalmopathy tested prospective prediction of ophthalmopathy. The approximately 98 discovery patients were randomly divided into training and test sets at a 7:3 ratio. In addition, the study compared T-cell repertoires in thyroid tissue and in blood from 6 or 7 Graves' hyperthyroidism patients. Following sampling, methimazole starting at 30 mg daily was given to hyperthyroidism patients, and high-dose intravenous methylprednisolone was given to ophthalmopathy patients. The paper reports TCR Vbeta CDR3 sequencing of over 120 peripheral blood samples: around 41 ophthalmopathy, fewer than 80 hyperthyroidism and around 17 progressor patients. The full study reports these points: In validation, the model predicted progression to ophthalmopathy a median of roughly 6.5 months before onset, with about 70% sensitivity and around 76% specificity. Most expanded thyroid clonotypes (frequency above 0.001) were also detected in blood, a finding suggesting that blood repertoires may reflect thyroid immune responses. Sample size was not statistically predetermined, and investigators were not blinded to group allocation. Ophthalmopathy was separated from stable hyperthyroidism by a 13 V-J signature model, with approximately 86% sensitivity and approximately 84% specificity obtained in cross-validation and 80%/75% obtained in testing.

Hyperthyroidism patients were newly diagnosed, had a disease duration of under 2 months, and were aged 18 to 65 years. The study excluded patients with uncontrolled infections, other autoimmune diseases, pregnancy or lactation. Diagnoses were based on clinical symptoms, serum thyroxine and TRAb, thyroid ultrasound and orbital computed tomography. Blood from progressor patients was drawn when they were first diagnosed with hyperthyroidism, before any ophthalmopathy symptoms appeared. PBMCs were separated from over 9 ml of fresh peripheral blood using Ficoll-Paque density gradient centrifugation. Progressor patients were first diagnosed with Graves' hyperthyroidism and then developed ophthalmopathy during follow-up. Total RNA was extracted with Trizol reagent, and quality was checked on an Agilent 2100 Bioanalyzer. The TCR beta CDR3 regions were amplified from RNA transcripts. For the first round of RT-PCR on the TCR CDR3, the HTBI primer set was used together with the Qiagen OneStep RT-PCR kit. Libraries were constructed in a second round of multiplex PCR, after which size selection and purification were performed. Paired-end sequencing of the libraries was performed with 100 bp reads on an Illumina HiSeq2000. Per the source publication's procedure: SOAPnuke was used to process the raw data, with reads discarded if the reads contained adapters or uncalled bases, had a mean Phred below 15, or lacked an exact constant-primer or identifier match. COPE v1.2.5 was used to merge high-quality paired reads, and clonotypes were defined as unique nucleotide sequences. MiTCR v1.1 was used to align the clonotypes against IMGT TRBV, TRBD and TRBJ reference segments. The analysis included only V-J combinations with a frequency above 0.0001, which together covered around 99% of the repertoires. The TCS score was defined as F50 (clonal expansion) divided by E x V (chaos), with BLOSUM62-based TCRdist calculated between CDR3 peptides within each V-J. Welch's t-statistics and random forest reduced around 510 V-J features to 10 to 15, which were used in a naive Bayes classifier (R e1071). Thyroid-blood repertoire similarity was quantified with the Morisita-Horn index. TCRdb trimmed the raw reads at Q25, called clones with MiXCR and kept productive beta chains. Every distinct CDR3 protein forms one entry, paired with its most common genes and DNA. The V and J calls here are based on TCRdb, not the publication. Counted in this sample were 20,000 or so distinct CDR3 sequences; under 55% of them appeared once. The top ten constitute 25% of the sample.

Compared with germline, V lacks 2 bases and J lacks 3 bases; bases without a gene match: 1. CDR1 and CDR2 (MNHEY, SVGAGI) derive from the germline V gene. Including the terminal cysteine and phenylalanine, the CDR3 comprises 14 residues. The read is trimmed to its CDR3 DNA, 42 bases read in frame from base 1. The V and J genes are TRBV6-5 and TRBJ2-3; TRBD2 aligns with 8 central bases. This TCR was sampled from a woman aged 40-49 years with Graves' hyperthyroidism that later progressed to Graves' ophthalmopathy. Sequencing was done on a sample of blood. The CDR3 loop reads CASSYRGGTDTQYF. The nucleotide sequence reads TGTGCCAGCAGTTACCGGGGGGGGACAGATACGCAGTATTTT.